The sample holds one count of the clone carrying this TCR beta chain. The antigen is not known. This record comes from a study of T cell responses to AZD1222 COVID-19 vaccine. Study observations and caveats: Clonal diversity was possibly underestimated, and white British individuals and females predominated among donors. Researchers report vaccine-associated CD4 TCRs spanning spike, with dominance at 160-218 and 743-854. Two AZD1222 doses significantly raised spike-specific TCR breadth and depth over controls.

Profiling relied on immunoSEQ multiplex PCR, and the TCRdb table lists in-frame clones only, not all of them. The data hold roughly 130,000 clones, with about 90% observed a single time. Trimming took 6 bases from V and 6 from J, leaving 24 bases between them. Germline lookup yields CDR1 MDHEN and CDR2 SYDVKM. CDR3 size: 16 residues. The J gene is TRBJ2-7, the V gene TRBV28; a weak D match, TRBD1 (5 bases). This receptor was identified in an adult who received the MenACWY meningococcal vaccine as a control. This material consisted of peripheral blood, taken 28 days after the second dose of the MenACWY control vaccine. CDR3: CASSPRLFGTGGEQYF. The CDR3 DNA sequence: TGTGCCAGCAGCCCACGGTTGTTCGGAACAGGTGGCGAGCAGTACTTC.